This TCR beta chain was captured in a study of T cell responses to AZD1222 COVID-19 vaccine. Generated by immunoSEQ multiplex PCR, the TCRdb table keeps only in-frame clones and is missing some. The table lists 130,000 to 150,000 clones, 88% of them singletons. Germline lookup yields CDR1 KGHDR and CDR2 SFDVKD. V lost 1 base to trimming and J lost 8 bases, with 7 bases between them. CDR3 size: 12 residues. This TCR derives from an adult in good health. J is TRBJ1-2 and V is TRBV24-1; D is undetermined. The sequenced sample was peripheral blood, obtained on day 0 of AZD1222 vaccination. The CDR3 loop is CATSDFLEGYTF. The CDR3 nucleotides read TGTGCCACCAGTGATTTCCTGGAGGGCTACACCTTC.